This T cell receptor beta chain is drawn from a study of regulatory T cells in long-lasting Graves disease. Construction of TCR beta libraries relied on iRepertoire HTBI primers and on Arm-PCR targeting CDR3 regions. TCRdb re-derived calls from the multiplex PCR reads in MiXCR, one entry per CDR3 protein. The sample has approximately 440,000 distinct CDR3 sequences; around 15% are singletons. With V trimmed by 3 bases and J by 1 base, 11 bases remained unmatched. CDR3 length: 17 residues. CDR1 and CDR2 (germline): DFQATT, SNEGSKA (reference sequence). Described time point: newly diagnosed GD, antithyroid drugs for less than 3 months. There was RNA extracted from PBMCs, and the TCR library was made from it. This sample was shared with a second study, whose subject was T cells in Graves' hyperthyroidism and ophthalmopathy.

The sequenced sample was peripheral blood mononuclear cells (PBMCs), obtained at new diagnosis, from a patient treated with antithyroid drugs. This chain uses TRBV20-1 with TRBJ2-3; TRBD2 matches at 9 bases. The sequence was collected from a man aged 40-55 years with Graves disease. Written as DNA, the CDR3 is TGCAGTGCTAGCTCGGCGGGAGCGGGAGGCCGCACAGATACGCAGTATTTT. This sequence encodes CSASSAGAGGRTDTQYF.